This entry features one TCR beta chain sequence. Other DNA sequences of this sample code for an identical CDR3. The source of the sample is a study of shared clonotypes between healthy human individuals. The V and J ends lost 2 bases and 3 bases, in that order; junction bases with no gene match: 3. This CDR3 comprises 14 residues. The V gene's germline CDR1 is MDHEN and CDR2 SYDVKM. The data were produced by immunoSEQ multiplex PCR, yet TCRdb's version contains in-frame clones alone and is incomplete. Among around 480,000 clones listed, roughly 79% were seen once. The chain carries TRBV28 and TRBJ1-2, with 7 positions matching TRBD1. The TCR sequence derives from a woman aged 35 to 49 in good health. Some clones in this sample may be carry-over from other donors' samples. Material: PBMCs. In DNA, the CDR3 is TGTGCCAGCAGTTTAGAAGGGGGCTACTATGGCTACACCTTC. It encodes CASSLEGGYYGYTF.